This passage covers 22 T cell receptor beta chains from one sample sequenced in a study of T cells after yellow fever vaccination. TCRdb ran MiXCR on the 5' RACE reads and lists one entry per CDR3 protein. The sample gives a few hundred thousand distinct CDR3 sequences, approximately 9% of which show up once; approximately 19% is in the top ten. Sequences were derived from PBMCs, sampled on the day of the first yellow fever vaccination. All receptors derive from a man between 18 and 29 years old who received the YFV17D yellow fever vaccine.

This clonotype has just a few counts. The CDR3 bases are TGTGCCAGCAGGGAACCGTGGACGGGTACCGGGGAGCTGTTTTTT. Protein: CASREPWTGTGELFF. The chain has TRBV6-1 and TRBJ2-2; D is unresolved. The germline V and J ends were trimmed by 6 bases and 5 bases, with 16 bases remaining between them. The CDR3 is 15 residues long. Germline V gene lookup returns CDR1 MNHNS and CDR2 SASEGT.

This clonotype came up many times. This chain connects TRBV4-3 to TRBJ1-6; tentative D call: TRBD1 (6 bases). V was shortened by 2 bases and J by 10 bases, with 9 bases between the two germline ends. The germline CDR1 and CDR2 sequences are LGHNA and YSLEER. This CDR3 comprises 13 residues. CDR3 nucleotide sequence: TGCGCCAGCAGCCAAACGGGGGGCTCACCCCTCCACTTT. Its translation: CASSQTGGSPLHF.

V and J are TRBV20-1 and TRBJ2-3; D might be TRBD1 (5 bases). The V gene lost 2 bases and the J gene lost 5 bases, with 14 bases spanning the gap. The CDR3 contains 14 residues. Germline CDR1 and CDR2: DFQATT and SNEGSKA (reference sequence). The CDR3 protein is CSARMSQGRDTQYF. For the CDR3, the DNA is TGCAGTGCTAGAATGTCCCAGGGTCGAGATACGCAGTATTTT.

This clonotype has more than one count but fewer than ten. This chain connects TRBV4-2 to TRBJ1-4; D is unresolved. Between the trimmed V and J ends, which lost 1 base and 3 bases, there was a span of 9 bases. Germline V gives CDR1 LGHNA, CDR2 YNFKEQ. The CDR3 runs to 15 residues. CDR3 DNA sequence: TGTGCCAGCAGCCAAGTTCTAGCGGCTAATGAAAAACTGTTTTTT. It is translated as CASSQVLAANEKLFF.

This clonotype was observed a few times. The chain carries TRBV9 and TRBJ2-5; D tentatively reads TRBD1 or TRBD2 (5 bases each). V was trimmed by 0 bases and J by 5 bases, leaving 11 bases between them. Germline CDR1 and CDR2: SGDLS and YYNGEE. CDR3 length equals 14 residues. The CDR3 sequence is CASSVGGTEETQYF. The CDR3 nucleotides read TGTGCCAGCAGCGTAGGTGGGACGGAGGAGACCCAGTACTTC.

The chain recombines TRBV7-2 with TRBJ2-1, with 10 bases fitting TRBD1. The trim removed 5 bases at V and 11 bases at J, leaving 9 bases unmatched. Germline V gene data show CDR1 as SGHTA and CDR2 as FQGNSA. The CDR3 runs to 14 residues. In DNA, the CDR3 is TGTGCCAGCAGCACAGGGACAGGGGCGACCAAGCAGTTCTTC. It specifies CASSTGTGATKQFF.

This clonotype has only a few counts. This chain uses TRBV12-3 or TRBV12-4 with TRBJ1-2; 7 bases match TRBD1. V shed 5 bases, J shed 7 bases, and the junction held 19 bases outside the gene matches. This CDR3 is built from 17 residues. The CDR3 region has the DNA TGTGCCAGCAGTCCGTCAATCTCGACAGGGACTGGAGGTGGCTACACCTTC. It codes for CASSPSISTGTGGGYTF.

The chain employs TRBV20-1 and TRBJ2-3; 16 bases line up with TRBD2. Per the germline V gene, CDR1 is DFQATT and CDR2 is SNEGSKA (reference sequence). With V trimmed by 2 bases and J by 4 bases, 6 bases remained unmatched. The CDR3 runs 17 residues. For the CDR3, the DNA is TGCAGTGCTAGAACCCCGGGACTAGCGGGGGGGCCAGATACGCAGTATTTT. It translates to CSARTPGLAGGPDTQYF.

This chain uses TRBV6-5 with TRBJ1-5; no firm D call. Germline lookup yields CDR1 MNHEY and CDR2 SVGAGI. The CDR3 runs 14 residues. Trimming removed 1 base at V and 1 base at J, with 5 bases between. The CDR3 region is CASSYFQSNQPQHF. Here the CDR3 DNA reads TGTGCCAGCAGTTACTTTCAGAGCAATCAGCCCCAGCATTTT.

The gene calls are TRBV4-1 and TRBJ2-2; D is uncertain. The germline V gene encodes CDR1 MGHRA and CDR2 YSYEKL. The CDR3 has 16 amino acids. Trimming stripped 1 base from V and 2 bases from J, with 11 bases between. The CDR3 reads CASSQAVTQNTGELFF. Here the CDR3 DNA reads TGCGCCAGCAGCCAAGCCGTGACACAAAACACCGGGGAGCTGTTTTTT.

The chain combines TRBV10-1 with TRBJ2-5; D uncertain. Looked up from germline, CDR1 is WNHNN and CDR2 is SYGVQD (reference sequence). The CDR3 runs 13 residues. Trimming shortened V by 8 bases and J by 4 bases, and 14 bases separated the two germline ends. The CDR3: CASVRWVRETQYF. Here the CDR3 DNA reads TGCGCCAGCGTGCGGTGGGTCAGAGAGACCCAGTACTTC.

This clonotype was counted at least ten times. The chain couples TRBV5-6 to TRBJ1-5; 7 bases agree with TRBD1. The CDR3 is made up of 15 amino acids. Germline V lookup: CDR1 SGHDT, CDR2 YYEEEE. Trimming removed 4 bases from V and 2 bases from J; junction bases left unmatched: 6. Written as DNA, the CDR3 is TGTGCCAGCAGCCCTTACAGGGGAGGCAATCAGCCCCAGCATTTT. It translates to CASSPYRGGNQPQHF.

To note about this clonotype: This may come from a read error, since a much larger clone is one base off. The V call is TRBV12-3 or TRBV12-4, the J call TRBJ2-7; no clear D. The CDR3 consists of 12 residues. The CDR3 reads CASSSDIAELYF. CDR3 DNA sequence: TGTGCCAGCAGTTCCGACATCGCCGAGCTGTACTTC.

V is TRBV1 and J is TRBJ1-2. TRBV1 is a known pseudogene. The CDR3 runs to 14 residues. The CDR3 loop is CTSSRTTENYGYTF. DNA of the CDR3: TGCACCAGCAGCCGAACTACAGAGAACTATGGCTACACCTTC.

This chain links TRBV5-4 with TRBJ1-1; 8 bases line up with TRBD1. The CDR3 has 17 amino acids. Germline CDR1 is SGHNT and CDR2 is YYREEE (reference sequence). The ends lost 5 bases at V and 5 bases at J; junction bases unmatched: 17. The CDR3 nucleotides read TGTGCCAGCAGTTACGCTTTGATAGACAGGGGAGGAACTGAAGCTTTCTTT. It yields the protein CASSYALIDRGGTEAFF.

The rearrangement uses TRBV7-9 and TRBJ2-7; tentatively, D is TRBD1 (6 bases). The CDR3 runs to 16 residues. The germline V gene has CDR1 SEHNR and CDR2 FQNEAQ (reference sequence). The ends were cut back, 5 bases at V and 0 bases at J, with 17 bases in the middle. The CDR3 region has the DNA TGTGCCAGCAGCCAATTTGCAGGGACACCCTCCTACGAGCAGTACTTC. Translating gives CASSQFAGTPSYEQYF.

This clonotype was seen many times. This chain uses TRBV11-2 with TRBJ2-1; D unresolved. This CDR3 has 17 amino acids. Trimming took 6 bases from V and 3 from J, leaving 21 bases between them. The V gene's germline CDR1 is SGHAT and CDR2 FQNNGV. CDR3 in DNA: TGTGCCAGCAGTCAGCTCCAGAGAACACTTTACTACAATGAGCAGTTCTTC. Translating it yields CASSQLQRTLYYNEQFF.

This clonotype was counted at least ten times. An end of the junction does not agree with germline; a read error may underlie this. This chain uses TRBV5-1 with TRBJ1-1; TRBD1 might be the D (5 bases). Germline loops: CDR1 SGHRS, CDR2 YFSETQ. There are 13 residues in the CDR3. CDR3 sequence: CASSFTGNTEAFF. CDR3 in DNA: TGTGCCAGCAGTTTCACAGGGAACACTGAAGCTTTCTTT.

This clonotype was counted a few times. V usage is TRBV7-2 and J usage is TRBJ1-4; no definite D call. Germline values: CDR1 SGHTA, CDR2 FQGNSA. The CDR3 runs to 14 residues. Trimming took 3 bases from V and 4 from J, leaving 9 bases between them. The CDR3 here is CASSLGGYNEKLFF. The CDR3 coding sequence is TGTGCCAGCAGCTTGGGAGGTTATAATGAAAAACTGTTTTTT.

This clonotype was found many times. The V and J genes are TRBV6-5 and TRBJ1-2; D not certain. V dropped 2 bases and J dropped 3 bases, with 7 bases sitting between them. There are 13 residues in the CDR3. Germline V CDR1 and CDR2: MNHEY, SVGAGI. In DNA, the CDR3 is TGTGCCAGCAGTTACCGAGTTGACTATGGCTACACCTTC. Residues: CASSYRVDYGYTF.

This clonotype appeared many times. The chain joins TRBV27 to TRBJ2-1; D possibly corresponds to TRBD2 (6 bases). The CDR3 contains 16 residues. V was pared by 0 bases and J by 3 bases, with 12 bases between. The germline CDR1 and CDR2 sequences are MNHEY and SMNVEV (reference sequence). For the CDR3, the DNA is TGTGCCAGCAGTTTATCGCAGCGGGCACTCTACAATGAGCAGTTCTTC. As protein: CASSLSQRALYNEQFF.

This clonotype was detected a few times. The chain employs TRBV5-1 and TRBJ2-5, with D possibly matching TRBD2 (5 bases). Germline V lookup: CDR1 SGHRS, CDR2 YFSETQ. The ends were cut back, 7 bases at V and 1 base at J, with 11 bases in the middle. The CDR3 consists of 13 residues. DNA of the CDR3: TGCGCCAGCCGCACGGGGAGCCAAGAGACCCAGTACTTC. As protein: CASRTGSQETQYF.